A single sample is the source of the 20 T cell receptor beta chains below, sequenced in a study of blood T cell repertoires in COVID-19. The repertoire was sequenced with immunoSEQ multiplex PCR; TCRdb's copy has only in-frame clones and lacks some. The data hold roughly 170,000 clones, with roughly nine tenths observed a single time. Sequencing was performed on peripheral blood. The receptors were sampled from a man in his 60s with acute or convalescent COVID-19.

This rearrangement joins TRBV30 to TRBJ1-4; a possible D gene is TRBD1 (6 bases). V lost 0 bases, J lost 0 bases, and 8 bases lay in between. The CDR3 totals 15 residues. Germline V gene lookup returns CDR1 GTSNPN and CDR2 SVGIG (reference sequence). CDR3 coding DNA: TGTGCCTGGAGTGTAAGGGGGACAACTAATGAAAAACTGTTTTTT. Amino acids: CAWSVRGTTNEKLFF.

This clone was recorded once. V and J are TRBV5-8 and TRBJ2-2; possibly TRBD2 for D (6 bases). V dropped 1 base and J dropped 4 bases, with 14 bases sitting between them. This CDR3 region has 16 residues. Per the germline V gene, CDR1 is SGHTS and CDR2 is YDEGEE. CDR3 DNA: TGTGCCAGCAGCTTGAGGCCTAGCGAAGGCACCGGGGAGCTGTTTTTT. Translated: CASSLRPSEGTGELFF.

The genes are TRBV19 and TRBJ1-2; 12 bases agree with TRBD1. Trimming removed 3 bases from V and 4 bases from J; junction bases left unmatched: 6. Germline assignment: CDR1 LNHDA and CDR2 SQIVND (reference sequence). The CDR3 loop spans 16 amino acids. The CDR3 protein is CASSMWGQGASYGYTF. The CDR3 bases are TGTGCCAGTAGTATGTGGGGACAGGGGGCAAGCTATGGCTACACCTTC.

The J gene is TRBJ2-7, the V gene TRBV11-3; tentatively, D is TRBD1 (5 bases). Trimming stripped 3 bases from V and 7 bases from J, with 10 bases between. CDR1 and CDR2 from the germline V gene are SGHNT and YENEEA. The CDR3 contains 12 residues. The CDR3 DNA follows: TGTGCCAGCAGCTTGGGGCGGCGGGAGCAGTACTTC. Translating gives CASSLGRREQYF. Full variable domain (rest looked up from reference TRBV11-3 and TRBJ2-7): EAGVVQSPRYKIIEKKQPVAFWCNPISGHNTLYWYLQNLGQGPELLIRYENEEAVDDSQLPKDRFSAERLKGVDSTLKIQPAELGDSAVYLCASSLGRREQYFGPGTRLTVT.

This sequence joins TRBV27 and TRBJ2-2; TRBD2 agrees at 13 bases. The CDR3 consists of 16 residues. V shed 5 bases, J shed 6 bases, and the junction held 6 bases outside the gene matches. From germline, CDR1 is MNHEY and CDR2 SMNVEV (reference sequence). This CDR3 reads CASSTTSGGGPGELFF. The CDR3 region has the DNA TGTGCCAGCAGTACCACTAGCGGGGGGGGTCCCGGGGAGCTGTTTTTT.

This sequence joins TRBV5-8 and TRBJ1-2, with 7 bases that match TRBD1. Losses at the gene ends were 7 bases for V and 6 bases for J; bases not matched to a gene: 15. This CDR3 comprises 15 residues. The germline CDR1 and CDR2 sequences are SGHTS and YDEGEE. CDR3 sequence (DNA): TGTGCCAGCTGTCTTGACAGGGAGGTAATTCATGGCTACACCTTC. Translation gives CASCLDREVIHGYTF.

This clone was picked up one time. The gene calls are TRBV3-1 (or the pseudogene TRBV3-2) and TRBJ2-1, with 8 bases that match TRBD1. The ends lost 3 bases at V and 9 bases at J; junction bases unmatched: 10. Germline V gene data show CDR1 as LGHDT and CDR2 as YNNKEL (reference sequence). The CDR3 sequence is 15 residues long. The CDR3: CASSQLTGARSEQFF. The DNA for the CDR3 is TGTGCCAGCAGCCAGCTGACAGGGGCCAGATCTGAGCAGTTCTTC.

This clone came up once. The gene calls are TRBV23-1 and TRBJ1-2; 8 nucleotides align to TRBD1. TRBV23-1 is assigned to the ORF class and has an uncertain function. The junction had 8 bases not matched to a gene; V was cut back by 9 bases and J by 2 bases. The CDR3 contains 14 residues. CDR3 nucleotides: TGCGCCAGAACCCCGGGACAGGCAAACTATGGCTACACCTTC. It is translated as CARTPGQANYGYTF.

V and J are TRBV7-2 and TRBJ2-1, with 7 nucleotides matching TRBD1. CDR3 length: 16 amino acids. J gave up 0 bases and V 5 bases, and 7 bases lay outside the gene matches. Germline CDR1 SGHTA, CDR2 FQGNSA. The CDR3 DNA is TGTGCCAGCAGCCAGATGACAGGGAGCTCCTACAATGAGCAGTTCTTC. Its protein product is CASSQMTGSSYNEQFF.

This sequence joins TRBV15 and TRBJ2-1, with D maybe TRBD2 (6 bases). The V gene's germline CDR1 is LNHNV and CDR2 YYDKDF (reference sequence). The CDR3 length is 17 residues. With 6 bases removed from V and 6 bases from J, the gap between germline ends came to 24 bases. This CDR3 reads CATRTLAVGGSFNEQFF. The CDR3 DNA reads as TGTGCCACCAGGACCTTAGCGGTAGGAGGGTCATTCAATGAGCAGTTCTTC.

As concerns this clone: The sample carries other DNA sequences with the same CDR3. The V gene is TRBV10-1, the J gene TRBJ2-5; weak D call: TRBD1 (6 bases). The V and J ends lost 0 bases and 2 bases respectively, with 10 bases between them. This CDR3 has 15 residues. Germline CDR1 reads WNHNN; CDR2 reads SYGVQD (reference sequence). The CDR3 is CASSESGRGQETQYF. Written as DNA, the CDR3 is TGCGCCAGCAGTGAGTCAGGCAGGGGACAAGAGACCCAGTACTTC.

J is TRBJ1-2 and V is TRBV23-1; 7 nucleotides line up with TRBD1. TRBV23-1 is an open reading frame, and its role is uncertain. The J segment lost 2 bases and the V segment lost 3 bases, leaving 6 bases of the junction unmatched. CDR3 size: 15 residues. DNA for the CDR3: TGCGCCAGCAGTCATCCTGGACAGGCAAACTATGGCTACACCTTC. This gives the protein CASSHPGQANYGYTF.

The chain has TRBV19 and TRBJ2-5, with a weak D call TRBD2 (6 bases). Trimming removed 3 bases from V and 2 bases from J, with 10 bases in between. This CDR3 region has 14 residues. Germline loops: CDR1 LNHDA, CDR2 SQIVND (reference sequence). The CDR3 protein is CASSIGLPQETQYF. CDR3 sequence (DNA): TGTGCCAGTAGTATTGGACTACCACAAGAGACCCAGTACTTC.

The rearrangement joins TRBV11-3 to TRBJ1-2, with 7 bases fitting TRBD1. CDR3 length: 14 residues. Losses at the gene ends were 5 bases for V and 3 bases for J; bases not matched to a gene: 6. CDR1 is SGHNT, CDR2 YENEEA, per germline. The CDR3 DNA sequence: TGTGCCAGCAGCCGGTTAGGACAGGACTATGGCTACACCTTC. This sequence encodes CASSRLGQDYGYTF.

The rearrangement links TRBV11-2 to TRBJ1-4, with a weak D call TRBD1 (5 bases). CDR1 is SGHAT and CDR2 is FQNNGV in the germline V gene. The CDR3 extends over 15 amino acids. Trimming shortened V by 1 base and J by 8 bases, and 14 bases separated the two germline ends. The CDR3 DNA is TGTGCCAGCAGCTTAGGGCCAGGGCGGTACGAAAAACTGTTTTTT. It yields the protein CASSLGPGRYEKLFF.

The V and J genes are TRBV18 and TRBJ2-5; TRBD2 matches 9 bases. The CDR3 loop spans 17 amino acids. V gave up 0 bases and J gave up 4 bases; unmatched junction bases: 9. Per the germline V gene, CDR1 is KGHSH and CDR2 is LQKENI. Here the CDR3 DNA reads TGTGCCAGCTCACCACCGTGGAAGCGGGGGGAACGAGAGACCCAGTACTTC. Amino acids: CASSPPWKRGERETQYF.

The chain joins TRBV27 to TRBJ2-7; 8 nucleotides match TRBD1. J was trimmed by 4 bases and V by 6 bases; bases with no gene match: 8. Germline-derived CDR1 and CDR2 are MNHEY and SMNVEV (reference sequence). The length of the CDR3 is 14 residues. The CDR3 here is CASSRTGQGYEQYV. The CDR3 nucleotides read TGTGCCAGCAGCCGGACAGGGCAGGGTTACGAGCAGTACGTC.

The chain uses TRBV5-4 and TRBJ2-7, with a weak D call TRBD1 (5 bases). The CDR3 is made up of 14 amino acids. Trimming stripped 3 bases from V and 2 bases from J, with 12 bases between. Germline assignment: CDR1 SGHNT and CDR2 YYREEE (reference sequence). The CDR3: CASSWPGSPYEQYF. CDR3 bases: TGTGCCAGCAGCTGGCCAGGGTCCCCCTACGAGCAGTACTTC.

The chain is built from TRBV27 and TRBJ2-4; TRBD1 agrees at 7 bases. Looked up from germline, CDR1 is MNHEY and CDR2 is SMNVEV (reference sequence). The length of the CDR3 is 16 residues. V dropped 5 bases and J dropped 5; count of bases not matched to a gene: 12. The CDR3 nucleotides read TGTGCCAGCAGTCCTACTAATCAAGACAGGGAAAACATTCAGTACTTC. Translated: CASSPTNQDRENIQYF.

J is TRBJ1-5 and V is TRBV19, with D possibly TRBD1 on 5 matching bases. The CDR3 sequence is 15 residues long. Germline assignment: CDR1 LNHDA and CDR2 SQIVND (reference sequence). Trimming took 11 bases from V and 4 from J, leaving 21 bases between them. In DNA, the CDR3 is TGTGCCTCTGGACATCTTCCCCTTGGTAATCAGCCCCAGCATTTT. This sequence encodes CASGHLPLGNQPQHF.